A selection of T cell receptor beta chains follows, all from one sample in a study of CD8+CD57+ T cells in acquired aplastic anemia. TCRdb redid the calling of the reads with MiXCR, one entry per CDR3 protein. The sample has about 130,000 distinct CDR3 sequences, 48% seen once. The source material was sorted CD4+, CD8+, or CD8+CD57+ T cells (not recorded which) from PBMCs. These receptors were collected from a human donor in good health, serving as a control. Each CDR3 is given with its conserved first and last residue. Fields, in order: V gene, J gene, CDR3 protein.

>TRBV3-1|TRBJ2-3
CASSQSGLATDTQYF
>TRBV19|TRBJ2-7
CASSPTRGGFYEQYF
>TRBV4-1|TRBJ1-4
CASSQGSLRQHNEKLFF
>TRBV11-1|TRBJ2-3
CASSRTSGAPKDTQYF
>TRBV19|TRBJ1-2
CASSILRTGPGYTF
>TRBV3-1|TRBJ1-5
CASSQESGQGDQPQHF
>TRBV7-9|TRBJ2-5
CASSLSTVETQYF
>TRBV14|TRBJ2-1
CASSQGVLTEQFF
>TRBV7-2|TRBJ1-4
CATQSGKLFF
>TRBV29-1|TRBJ1-2
CSVTGVTGYTF
>TRBV4-1|TRBJ1-4
CASSQDRGTGVEKLFF
>TRBV29-1|TRBJ2-2
CSVRGTSTGELFF
>TRBV7-2|TRBJ2-7
CASSFGSLNLYEQYF
>TRBV4-2|TRBJ2-1
CASSLGGAGGRNEQFF
>TRBV20-1|TRBJ2-5
CSAQGSRGGFSETQYF
>TRBV6-1|TRBJ2-2
CASNLLSLNTGELFF
>TRBV29-1|TRBJ2-7
CSLGQGNYEQYF
>TRBV5-1|TRBJ1-1
CASSLRDPTTEAFF
>TRBV7-9|TRBJ1-1
CASSLASLGAFF
>TRBV24-1|TRBJ1-5
CATSDLRGQNQPQHF
>TRBV7-6|TRBJ2-1
CASSTGLADNEQFF
>TRBV4-1|TRBJ2-5
CASSQGPGQFQETQYF
>TRBV7-2|TRBJ2-3
CASSLRADTQYF
>TRBV10-3|TRBJ2-7
CAISESGEQYF
>TRBV19|TRBJ1-4
CASSIWDQREKLFF
>TRBV5-6|TRBJ1-1
CAGIRTGDTEAFF
>TRBV25-1|TRBJ1-6
CASSSLDRSNSPLHF
>TRBV7-2|TRBJ1-5
CASSLTTFQPQHF
>TRBV24-1|TRBJ1-2
CATSDLLEGYTF
>TRBV7-3|TRBJ2-3
CACSPGAGGGDTQYF
>TRBV2|TRBJ2-5
CASRAGRGHQETQYF
>TRBV20-1|TRBJ2-5
CSAALAGAHQETQYF
>TRBV6-1|TRBJ1-1
CASSERGKMNTEAFF
>TRBV19|TRBJ1-2
CASSGDRAGGYTF
>TRBV9|TRBJ1-2
CASSVEGLGYGYTF
>TRBV6-5|TRBJ2-7
CASSYSTKLGSYEQYF
>TRBV6-1|TRBJ2-5
CASSEKKEGAETQYF
>TRBV15|TRBJ2-1
CATSKDYYNEQFF
>TRBV2|TRBJ2-7
CASRPGTGSYEQYF
>TRBV20-1|TRBJ1-1
CSVDRGQVTEAFF
>TRBV20-1|TRBJ2-7
CSATPGQGIGHEQYF
>TRBV7-2|TRBJ1-6
CASSPGVSYNSPLHF
>TRBV9|TRBJ2-5
CASSRTSGEETQYF
>TRBV15|TRBJ1-2
CATSRDIGTHGYTF
>TRBV4-1|TRBJ2-7
CASSQGGSGGAMPSHYEQYF
>TRBV7-9|TRBJ2-2
CASQRTGNTGELFF
>TRBV24-1|TRBJ2-7
CATSPRTGGAEQYF
>TRBV7-2|TRBJ1-6
CASSLISPLHF
>TRBV7-3|TRBJ2-3
CASSLEGLDTQYF
>TRBV19|TRBJ2-7
CASRYGTGGNYEQYF
>TRBV7-2|TRBJ1-2
CASSPGTGGADGYTF
>TRBV24-1|TRBJ2-3
CATSERWGTQYF
>TRBV2|TRBJ2-1
CAGSFRTGGNEQFF
>TRBV19|TRBJ2-5
CATTTGSGETQYF
>TRBV4-1|TRBJ1-4
CASSQDGTGGKLFF
>TRBV7-2|TRBJ1-5
CASSLGGLSNQPQHF
>TRBV20-1|TRBJ2-5
CSVTSGAGETQYF
>TRBV30|TRBJ2-3
CACQGYTDTQYF
>TRBV2|TRBJ1-1
CASRGGEAFF
>TRBV5-1|TRBJ2-3
CASSLRGVRTDTQYF